This T cell receptor (beta chain) was observed in a study of human T cells and chemical hapten exposure. Study-level background: The patient population, which was mostly female, had alopecia areata, totalis or universalis. Study results and limitations: Expanded TCR sets contained significantly more large CDR3 similarity clusters than controls. With DPC sensitization, TCRs exceeding 1 in 1000 frequency showed no change.

This clonotype was detected only a few times. Antigen specificity is unknown. One entry per CDR3 protein, called by TCRdb with MiXCR from the RACE reads. The sample contains some 74,000 distinct CDR3 sequences, 14% of which appear only once. Time point reported: pre-sensitization, week 0. The treatment: therapeutic diphenylcyclopropenone sensitization with weekly scalp DPC. Before extraction, the whole blood was not fractionated, and total RNA was taken from it. The sequencing used whole blood, collected in connection with sensitization to the hapten diphenylcyclopropenone (DPC). The clonotype comes from a woman between 45 and 65 years old with alopecia areata. Some clones in this sample may be carry-over from other donors' samples.

DNA for the CDR3: TGTGCCAGCAGCTGGGAGGGCTTGAACACTGAAGCTTTCTTT. Translated, it gives CASSWEGLNTEAFF. J is TRBJ1-1 and V is TRBV7-9; D not certain. This CDR3 spans 14 amino acids. Germline values: CDR1 SEHNR, CDR2 FQNEAQ (reference sequence). With 4 bases removed from V and 0 bases from J, the gap between germline ends came to 9 bases. Filled out from reference TRBV7-9 and TRBJ1-1, the complete variable domain reads DTGVSQNPRHKITKRGQNVTFRCDPISEHNRLYWYRQTLGQGPEFLTYFQNEAQLEKSRLLSDRFSAERPKGSFSTLEIQRTEQGDSAMYLCASSWEGLNTEAFFGQGTRLTVV.